This T cell receptor (beta chain) appears in the sequencing data of a study of human T cells and chemical hapten exposure. Trimming cost V 3 bases and J 1 base; bases outside gene matches: 3. This CDR3 has 15 residues. Germline CDR1 MDHEN, CDR2 SYDVKM. Using its own MiXCR run on the RACE reads, TCRdb lists one record per CDR3 protein. The sample includes 130,000 or so distinct CDR3 sequences, around 11% seen only once; the top ten take around 2.2%. The time point: patch test 3, about 24 weeks after DPC sensitization. Documented treatment: therapeutic diphenylcyclopropenone sensitization with weekly scalp DPC. Donation of samples came from alopecia patients who were 18 to 70 years old and suitable for DPC.

This TCR was recovered from a woman aged 45-60 years with alopecia areata. Some clones in this sample may be carry-over from other donors' samples. This sequence joins TRBV28 and TRBJ2-7; 10 bases line up with TRBD2. The sequenced sample was whole blood, obtained in connection with sensitization to the hapten diphenylcyclopropenone (DPC). CDR3 amino acids: CASSLVAGGSYEQYF. CDR3 DNA sequence: TGTGCCAGCAGTTTGGTAGCGGGGGGTTCCTACGAGCAGTACTTC.